The clone carrying this TCR beta chain has a count of ten or more. The 5'RACE template-switching step produced TCR cDNA and added a universal primer site and UMIs. TCRdb ran MiXCR on the 5' RACE reads and lists one entry per CDR3 protein. Of some 320,000 distinct CDR3 sequences in the sample, 8.5% to 10% were seen once. These data originate in a study of T cells after yellow fever vaccination. This CDR3 spans 18 amino acids. V lost 2 bases to trimming and J lost 1 base; unmatched junction nucleotides: 12. Germline CDR1 MGHDK, CDR2 SYGVNS. The sequence was collected from a man aged 18 to 35 who received the YFV17D yellow fever vaccine. The rearrangement joins TRBV25-1 to TRBJ2-3; 7 bases map to TRBD1. Material: CD4+ T cells sorted from PBMCs, obtained 5 days after the yellow fever booster vaccination. CDR3 sequence reads: CASSELPGTDPRTDTQYF. The CDR3 region has the DNA TGTGCCAGCAGTGAACTCCCCGGGACAGACCCTCGCACAGATACGCAGTATTTT.